This T cell receptor beta chain was sequenced in a study of a mutant IDH1 vaccine in newly diagnosed glioma. Study-wide background: Sex distribution of treated patients was approximately 60% male and about 38% female; mean age was around 40 years. Study-wide results and limits: Patients showed vaccine-induced immune responses at a rate of about 93%. Alterations occurring in top peripheral T cell clonotypes seemed unrelated to pseudoprogression.

Here immunoSEQ multiplex PCR was the method, and the copy in TCRdb shows in-frame clones only, minus some. The sample has roughly 72,000 clones, about 91% seen once; the top ten hold roughly 0.56%. Concerning this clone: Its antigen is unknown.

Time point indicated: week 5, during vaccination. Topical imiquimod accompanied each vaccine dose, which consisted of 300 ug of mutant IDH1 20-mer peptide. New WHO grade 3 or 4 IDH1-mutant, ATRX-lost astrocytomas were present in all donors. CDR3 length equals 16 residues. The sample was PBMCs, taken from a glioma patient whose treatment included an IDH1 peptide vaccine. The chain is built from TRBV21-1 and TRBJ2-1; the table calls TRBD1, which could not be checked here. TRBV21-1 is a pseudogene segment. The source is a woman aged 45 to 65 with glioma. This CDR3 is CASSKRGKTEEREQFF. CDR3 nucleotides: TGTGCCAGCAGCAAAAGGGGGAAAACGGAGGAACGTGAGCAGTTCTTC.